One and the same sample provided the 8 T cell receptor beta chains below, sequenced in a study of cytomegalovirus exposure and HLA in healthy donors. The table came from immunoSEQ multiplex PCR; TCRdb's copy has only in-frame clones and leaves some out. The sample carries about 250,000 clones, more than 75% recorded once. The sequenced material came from PBMCs. These receptors all stem from a man between 18 and 35 years old in good health and CMV-seronegative.

The CDR3 is CASSPAVPTRGDTQYF. The CDR3 DNA reads as TGTGCCAGCAGCCCTGCAGTCCCCACACGGGGAGATACGCAGTATTTT. The chain uses TRBV6-6 and TRBJ2-3; D possibly corresponds to TRBD2 (5 bases). The CDR3 covers 16 residues. V lost 6 bases and J lost 5, with 21 bases in between. The V gene's germline CDR1 is MNHNY and CDR2 SVGAGI (reference sequence).

V is TRBV4-3 and J is TRBJ2-1, with D possibly TRBD2 on 5 matching bases. The length of the CDR3 is 14 residues. CDR1 is LGHNA and CDR2 is YSLEER in the germline V gene. The V end lost 0 bases, the J end lost 8 bases, and 11 bases lay between the germline ends. The CDR3 region is CASSQDFLADEQFF. The CDR3 DNA sequence: TGCGCCAGCAGCCAAGATTTCCTAGCAGATGAGCAGTTCTTC.

The V gene is TRBV4-1, the J gene TRBJ1-5, with 7 bases aligning to TRBD1. V was clipped by 0 bases and J by 6 bases; unmatched bases: 11. CDR1 and CDR2 from the germline V gene are MGHRA and YSYEKL. CDR3 length: 17 residues. CDR3 in DNA: TGCGCCAGCAGCCAAGAAGCTGGCAGGGGGTCGGGTCAGCCCCAGCATTTT. Protein: CASSQEAGRGSGQPQHF.

The chain uses TRBV12-2 and TRBJ1-5; no check of the table's D call, TRBD1, against the DNA was made. TRBV12-2 is tagged as a pseudogene. The CDR3 loop spans 18 amino acids. The CDR3: CASRHDRWAIVGNQPQHF. In DNA, the CDR3 is TGTGCAAGTCGCCATGACAGGTGGGCGATTGTAGGCAATCAGCCCCAGCATTTT.

V usage is TRBV10-3 and J usage is TRBJ2-1, with TRBD2 matching 8 bases. The germline V gene has CDR1 ENHRY and CDR2 SYGVKD. Trimming removed 5 bases from V and 0 bases from J; junction bases left unmatched: 18. This CDR3 region has 20 residues. CDR3 loop: CAISSRARRGALSSYNEQFF. Here the CDR3 DNA reads TGTGCCATCAGTTCTAGGGCAAGGCGGGGGGCCTTAAGCTCCTACAATGAGCAGTTCTTC.

The rearrangement uses TRBV13 and TRBJ2-6; D is possibly TRBD1 (5 bases). The CDR3 runs to 19 residues. V lost 1 base to trimming and J lost 2 bases, with 18 bases between them. Germline V gene sequence: CDR1 PRHDT, CDR2 FYEKMQ (reference sequence). The CDR3 nucleotides are TGTGCCAGCAGCTTAGTAGCAGGGAAAATCGGAACTGGGGCCAACGTCCTGACTTTC. It codes for CASSLVAGKIGTGANVLTF.

This clone occurred a few times. This chain joins TRBV6-4 and TRBJ1-2; 7 bases map to TRBD1. CDR3 size: 13 residues. Unmatched junction bases numbered 6, after V lost 6 bases and J lost 5 bases. Germline V gene data show CDR1 as MRHNA and CDR2 as SNTAGT. The CDR3 sequence is CASSQGEGYGYTF. DNA of the CDR3: TGTGCCAGCAGCCAGGGGGAAGGGTATGGCTACACCTTC.

This chain connects TRBV27 to TRBJ2-3, with 8 bases identical to TRBD2. V shed 4 bases and J 2 bases; nucleotides not matched to a gene: 8. The germline gives CDR1 MNHEY, CDR2 SMNVEV (reference sequence). The CDR3 totals 16 residues. The CDR3 DNA reads as TGTGCCAGCAGTTCTGGGTTAGCGGGGTACACAGATACGCAGTATTTT. It codes for CASSSGLAGYTDTQYF.